This TCR beta chain was documented in a study of cytomegalovirus exposure and HLA in healthy donors. Turning to this clone: Its cognate antigen is unknown.

13 Jbeta primers and 60 Vbeta primers were used for the PCR. The data were produced by immunoSEQ multiplex PCR, yet TCRdb's version contains in-frame clones alone and is incomplete. The sample has around 50,000 clones, approximately 65% seen once. Whole-study results and caveats: A later analysis reportedly identified an Asian-associated ancestry cluster as carrying fewer N-insertions than the approximately 640-donor mean. Indistinguishable V segments such as TRBV6-2 and TRBV6-3 were excluded.

Losses at the gene ends were 2 bases for V and 8 bases for J; bases not matched to a gene: 5. This CDR3 spans 13 amino acids. Germline CDR1 is GTSNPN and CDR2 is SVGIG (reference sequence). J is TRBJ1-2 and V is TRBV30; 10 nucleotides line up with TRBD1. Sequencing was carried out using PBMCs. This sequence originates from a man under 40 in good health and CMV-seronegative. In DNA, the CDR3 is TGTGCCTGGAGTAAGGGACAGGGGATCGGCTACACCTTC. Translating it yields CAWSKGQGIGYTF.